Listed below are T cell receptor beta chains from one sample, sequenced in a study of control samples from healthy donors and cancer patients. TCRdb's copy holds only in-frame clones and misses some; the assay was immunoSEQ multiplex PCR. The sample yields around 49,000 clones, roughly 87% seen once. Sequencing used PBMCs. The receptors shown here come from a man between 35 and 55 years old with colorectal cancer. Both conserved end residues are part of each CDR3. A D gene is named only where the DNA matches it firmly. Some rows mark clone size as missing; the rest say once, few, many or name a class of expanded clone.

d_call clone_size cdr3_length j_call v_call cdr3_aa cdr3_nt
. once 12 TRBJ2-6 TRBV3-1/TRBV3-2 CASSQEHGDLTF TGTGCCAGCAGCCAAGAACATGGGGACCTGACTTTC
TRBD1 . 14 TRBJ2-7 TRBV13 CASRHGTGSGEQYF TGTGCCAGCCGTCACGGGACAGGGTCCGGCGAGCAGTACTTC
TRBD2 . 15 TRBJ2-1 TRBV10-3 CAISFSGSSYNEQFF TGTGCCATCAGCTTTAGCGGGAGCTCCTACAATGAGCAGTTCTTC
. . 13 TRBJ1-6 TRBV7-2 CASSSAGRGALHF TGTGCCAGCAGCTCCGCGGGTAGGGGCGCCCTCCACTTT
TRBD2 . 24 TRBJ2-3 TRBV4-2 CASSPPGTGGFVMGLAGEWDTQYF TGTGCCAGCAGCCCCCCCGGGACAGGGGGCTTCGTTATGGGACTAGCGGGAGAATGGGATACGCAGTATTTT
. few 14 TRBJ1-5 TRBV28 CASSLGLLNQPQHF TGTGCCAGCAGTTTAGGGCTTCTCAATCAGCCCCAGCATTTT
. . 14 TRBJ1-4 TRBV7-2 CASRSNPGREKLFF TGTGCCAGCAGATCTAACCCCGGGAGGGAAAAACTGTTTTTT
. . 15 TRBJ2-1 TRBV30 CAWSVRGSSYNEQFF TGTGCCTGGAGTGTACGGGGGAGCTCCTACAATGAGCAGTTCTTC
. few 15 TRBJ2-3 TRBV3-1/TRBV3-2 CASSQNAGSVDTQYF TGTGCCAGCAGCCAAAACGCCGGGAGTGTAGATACGCAGTATTTT
. . 14 TRBJ1-1 TRBV5-8 CASSLGHLNTEAFF TGTGCCAGCAGCTTGGGACATTTGAACACTGAAGCTTTCTTT
TRBD2 once 15 TRBJ2-5 TRBV5-4 CASSLALAGPSSTYF TGTGCCAGCAGCTTGGCCTTAGCGGGACCTTCATCCACTTACTTC
. . 14 TRBJ1-4 TRBV27 CASSSTASNEKLFF TGTGCCAGCAGCTCGACAGCCTCTAATGAAAAACTGTTTTTT